The rows below give T cell receptor beta chains drawn from one sample of a study of cytomegalovirus exposure and HLA in healthy donors. The data were produced by immunoSEQ multiplex PCR, yet TCRdb's version contains in-frame clones alone and is incomplete. The sample yields 150,000 or so clones, roughly 81% seen once. What was sequenced was PBMCs. Receptors originate from a woman aged 18 to 35 in good health and CMV-seropositive. Each CDR3 is given with its conserved first and last residue.

CDR3aa	v_gene	j_gene
CASTRVAGWDRGDNEQFF	TRBV19	TRBJ2-1
CASSLVLAGGTDTQYF	TRBV5-1	TRBJ2-3
CSVYIVQVNTEAFF	TRBV29-1	TRBJ1-1
CASSWGRGVPDTQYF	TRBV5-4	TRBJ2-3
CASSTGVSSGANVLTF	TRBV19	TRBJ2-6
CAWSVSTATKGYTF	TRBV30	TRBJ1-2
CASSLGSSRAYEQYF	TRBV11-3	TRBJ2-7
CATSRDTWGGNTDTQYF	TRBV15	TRBJ2-3
CASSLEQGARNSPLHF	TRBV5-4	TRBJ1-6
CASSPPQGQSYEQYF	TRBV6-5	TRBJ2-7
CASSQLRVGGTEAFF	TRBV4-3	TRBJ1-1
CASSSTQGGQEDNEQFF	TRBV28	TRBJ2-1
CASSLMGGSPDTQYF	TRBV13	TRBJ2-3
CASSTSGGASVEQFF	TRBV7-3	TRBJ2-1
CASSQAGGPVGELFF	TRBV4-2	TRBJ2-2
CASSSGQGYSNQPQHF	TRBV7-9	TRBJ1-5
CASSVLPGSYNEQFF	TRBV11-1	TRBJ2-1